These 4 T cell receptor beta chains share one sample of origin, sequenced in a study of a mutant IDH1 vaccine in newly diagnosed glioma. As for time point: baseline, week 1 (first vaccination visit). This sample's treatment: pre-vaccination baseline after standard-of-care therapy. The assay was immunoSEQ multiplex PCR, and TCRdb's table has in-frame clones only and misses some. In the table there are some 38,000 clones, roughly 92% of which are singletons. Sequences were derived from PBMCs, sampled from a glioma patient treated with radiotherapy, temozolomide or both. These receptors were obtained from a man aged 18-30 years with glioma.

The sample holds a few counts of this clone. J is TRBJ1-1 and V is TRBV6-5; D is undetermined. This CDR3 region has 12 residues. With 0 bases removed from V and 11 bases from J, the gap between germline ends came to 10 bases. Per germline, CDR1 MNHEY and CDR2 SVGAGI. CDR3 sequence: CASSYSGRAAFF. CDR3 coding DNA: TGTGCCAGCAGTTACTCGGGGAGGGCTGCTTTCTTT.

This sequence joins TRBV6-5 and TRBJ2-2; D not resolved. Looked up from germline, CDR1 is MNHEY and CDR2 is SVGAGI. Trimming stripped 0 bases from V and 6 bases from J, with 5 bases between. The CDR3 is 13 amino acids. CDR3 coding DNA: TGTGCCAGCAGTTACTCTCTTGCCGGGGAGCTGTTTTTT. Its translation: CASSYSLAGELFF.

V usage is TRBV9 and J usage is TRBJ2-3; 10 nucleotides agree with TRBD2. J gave up 2 bases and V 0 bases, and 6 bases lay outside the gene matches. The CDR3 runs 17 residues. Germline V lookup: CDR1 SGDLS, CDR2 YYNGEE. The CDR3 reads CASSVGGSGRITDTQYF. The CDR3 coding sequence is TGTGCCAGCAGCGTAGGCGGTAGCGGGAGGATCACAGATACGCAGTATTTT.

The chain is built from TRBV7-6 and TRBJ1-1; possibly TRBD1 for D (5 bases). The ends were cut back, 4 bases at V and 5 bases at J, with 17 bases in the middle. Germline CDR1 and CDR2: SGHVS and FNYEAQ. CDR3 size: 15 residues. The CDR3 DNA sequence: TGTGCCAGCAGCTCCCTCGGGGACTCGAGGACTGAAGCTTTCTTT. It codes for CASSSLGDSRTEAFF.